This passage covers 30 T cell receptor beta chains from one sample sequenced in a study of shared T cell receptors in the human thymus. This table comes from immunoSEQ multiplex PCR, and its TCRdb copy is limited to in-frame clones, with some not included. The table has 640,000 or so clones, roughly 86% seen once. These data were likewise used in another study, on human thymus T cells.

Input material: thymocytes. The receptor set was obtained from a boy in the first two years of life with a congenital heart defect.

This chain connects TRBV19 to TRBJ1-5, with D possibly being TRBD1 (5 bases). V was cut by 9 bases and J by 2 bases, with 14 bases left in between. Germline V gene data show CDR1 as LNHDA and CDR2 as SQIVND (reference sequence). CDR3 length: 14 amino acids. The CDR3 coding sequence is TGTGCCAGCCGCGCGGGGGGTGGCAATCAGCCCCAGCATTTT. Protein sequence: CASRAGGGNQPQHF.

The J gene is TRBJ1-2, the V gene TRBV5-4, with D unclear. In germline, CDR1 is SGHNT, CDR2 YYREEE (reference sequence). This CDR3 has 14 amino acids. The ends were cut back, 1 base at V and 6 bases at J, with 13 bases in the middle. The CDR3 coding sequence is TGTGCCAGCAGCTTGTGGAACGCGGGCCATGGCTACACCTTC. It yields the protein CASSLWNAGHGYTF.

The V call is TRBV6-5, the J call TRBJ1-4, with 8 nucleotides matching TRBD1. From germline, CDR1 is MNHEY and CDR2 SVGAGI. V lost 6 bases, J lost 3 bases, and 3 bases stayed unmatched. The CDR3 runs 14 residues. The CDR3 region has the DNA TGTGCCAGCAGCCCGACAGGGGCTAATGAAAAACTGTTTTTT. This sequence encodes CASSPTGANEKLFF.

Of note for this clone: A read error may account for a junction end that differs from germline. The same CDR3 is also encoded by other DNA sequences in this sample. J is TRBJ1-6 and V is TRBV5-1; D is ambiguous. This CDR3 has 12 amino acids. Germline V gene data show CDR1 as SGHRS and CDR2 as YFSETQ. CDR3: CASSGENSPLHF. In nucleotides, the CDR3 is TGCGCCAGCAGCGGAGAAAATTCCCCCCTCCACTTT.

The chain employs TRBV7-2 and TRBJ2-3, with TRBD2 identical over 9 bases. CDR1 and CDR2 from the germline V gene are SGHTA and FQGNSA. The V and J ends lost 5 bases and 6 bases, in that order; junction bases with no gene match: 9. The CDR3 runs 15 residues. The DNA of the CDR3 is TGTGCCAGCAGCCCCCTCGCGGGAGGGCCGGATACGCAGTATTTT. This translates into CASSPLAGGPDTQYF. The whole variable domain, remainder taken from reference TRBV7-2 and TRBJ2-3, is GAGVSQSPSNKVTEKGKDVELRCDPISGHTALYWYRQSLGQGLEFLIYFQGNSAPDKSGLPSDRFSAERTGGSVSTLTIQRTQQEDSAVYLCASSPLAGGPDTQYFGPGTRLTVL.

V usage is TRBV29-1 and J usage is TRBJ2-2; D gene uncertain. Germline V CDR1 and CDR2: SQVTM, ANQGSEA. This CDR3 has 12 residues. V was clipped by 6 bases and J by 0 bases, with 5 bases between them. CDR3: CSVHSNTGELFF. CDR3 DNA: TGCAGCGTACATTCGAACACCGGGGAGCTGTTTTTT.

The chain is built from TRBV5-4 and TRBJ1-5; D is unresolved. Deletions cut 4 bases from V and 7 bases from J, with 9 bases between. The CDR3 covers 12 residues. Germline V gene lookup returns CDR1 SGHNT and CDR2 YYREEE (reference sequence). CDR3 loop: CASSLPGQPQHF. CDR3 nucleotides: TGTGCCAGCAGCCTTCCGGGACAGCCCCAGCATTTT.

The sample holds a few counts of this clone. The sample holds other DNA sequences that translate to the same CDR3. V and J are TRBV28 and TRBJ1-3; no firm D call. Deletions cut 2 bases from V and 0 bases from J, with 5 bases between. CDR3 length equals 14 residues. Germline V gene data show CDR1 as MDHEN and CDR2 as SYDVKM. In DNA form, the CDR3 reads TGTGCCAGCAGTTTAGGGAGCTCTGGAAACACCATATATTTT. Translated: CASSLGSSGNTIYF.

The chain is built from TRBV29-1 and TRBJ1-3, with a tentative D call TRBD1 (6 bases). Trimming took off 5 bases at V and 1 base at J, with 12 bases between the two ends. Germline assignment: CDR1 SQVTM and CDR2 ANQGSEA. The CDR3 covers 14 residues. The CDR3 protein is CSVSSGDSGNTIYF. The CDR3 DNA reads TGCAGCGTTTCTTCAGGGGATTCTGGAAACACCATATATTTT.

This clone has a handful of counts. The V call is TRBV10-3, the J call TRBJ2-1; 9 nucleotides align to TRBD2. The CDR3 contains 17 residues. Germline CDR1 reads ENHRY; CDR2 reads SYGVKD. The V gene end was trimmed by 4 bases and the J gene end by 0 bases; junction bases not matched to a gene: 7. The CDR3 reads CAISVFLTSGSYNEQFF. The DNA of the CDR3 is TGTGCCATCAGTGTTTTCCTGACTAGCGGCTCCTACAATGAGCAGTTCTTC.

The gene calls are TRBV18 and TRBJ2-3; 10 bases agree with TRBD2. The CDR3 runs 16 residues. Germline CDR1 and CDR2: KGHSH and LQKENI. The trim removed 4 bases at V and 4 bases at J, leaving 8 bases unmatched. This chain's CDR3 is CASSLTSGGAPDTQYF. CDR3 bases: TGTGCCAGCTCACTCACAAGCGGGGGGGCCCCAGATACGCAGTATTTT.

The V and J genes are TRBV19 and TRBJ1-2, with a weak D call TRBD1 (5 bases). The CDR3 totals 15 residues. Looked up from germline, CDR1 is LNHDA and CDR2 is SQIVND (reference sequence). The V and J ends lost 5 bases and 0 bases respectively, with 13 bases between them. The CDR3 here is CASSVRQITNYGYTF. The CDR3 DNA sequence: TGTGCCAGTAGTGTGCGACAGATTACTAACTATGGCTACACCTTC.

DNA for the CDR3: TGTGCCAGCAGCGTAGCTGGGACTAGCAGTAACCCGGGGAGGACAGATACGCAGTATTTT. Its protein is CASSVAGTSSNPGRTDTQYF. The chain links TRBV9 to TRBJ2-3; 9 bases are shared with TRBD2. The CDR3 spans 20 residues. Trimming cost V 0 bases and J 3 bases; bases outside gene matches: 17. CDR1 is SGDLS, CDR2 YYNGEE, per germline.

The chain uses TRBV4-3 and TRBJ1-2; D not certain. The germline V gene has CDR1 LGHNA and CDR2 YSLEER. Trimming removed 2 bases at V and 8 bases at J, with 24 bases between. CDR3 length: 17 residues. The CDR3 here is CASSQTLIRRGDEGYTF. As DNA, the CDR3 is TGCGCCAGCAGCCAAACCCTAATTCGGCGGGGAGATGAGGGCTACACCTTC.

This CDR3 reads CASSPTGSPSTDTQYF. DNA for the CDR3: TGCGCCAGCAGCCCAACAGGGTCCCCTAGCACAGATACGCAGTATTTT. The rearrangement links TRBV5-1 to TRBJ2-3; tentative D call: TRBD1 (6 bases). CDR1 and CDR2 (germline): SGHRS, YFSETQ. The ends were cut back, 4 bases at V and 0 bases at J, with 15 bases in the middle. There are 16 residues in the CDR3.

For the CDR3, the DNA is TGCGCCAGCAGATTAGGTGCGGGGGCCCTCTATAATTCACCCCTCCACTTT. Translating gives CASRLGAGALYNSPLHF. The chain combines TRBV23-1 with TRBJ1-6; a possible D gene is TRBD1 (6 bases). TRBV23-1 is designated an ORF whose function remains uncertain. The CDR3 length is 17 residues. V was shortened by 6 bases and J by 3 bases, with 18 bases between the two germline ends.

The DNA of the CDR3 is TGTGCCAGCAACGGACAGGGATCGAGCAATCAGCCCCAGCATTTT. Translated: CASNGQGSSNQPQHF. The V and J genes are TRBV9 and TRBJ1-5, with 8 bases fitting TRBD1. V dropped 6 bases and J dropped 1; count of bases not matched to a gene: 6. CDR1 SGDLS and CDR2 YYNGEE come from the germline V gene. This CDR3 has 15 amino acids.

This sequence joins TRBV5-5 and TRBJ1-6; D ambiguous. CDR1 is SGHKS and CDR2 is YYEKEE in the germline V gene (reference sequence). There are 17 residues in the CDR3. The V end lost 0 bases, the J end lost 8 bases, and 18 bases lay between the germline ends. The CDR3 loop reads CASSLGIQRTRDSPLHF. As DNA, the CDR3 is TGTGCCAGCAGCTTGGGAATACAGAGAACCCGTGATTCACCCCTCCACTTT.

The chain has TRBV27 and TRBJ1-5; possibly TRBD1 for D (6 bases). CDR3 size: 14 residues. Germline CDR1 and CDR2: MNHEY and SMNVEV (reference sequence). Trimming left V 6 bases short and J 3 bases short, with 12 bases between. The CDR3 sequence: CASRHTGSNQPQHF. CDR3 nucleotide sequence: TGTGCCAGCAGACACACAGGGTCCAATCAGCCCCAGCATTTT.

Note on this clone: Relative to the germline gene, one junction end is altered; a read error may explain this. Different DNA sequences within this sample yield the same CDR3. V is TRBV6-1 and J is TRBJ1-2, with 7 bases lining up with TRBD1. Germline CDR1 and CDR2: MNHNS and SASEGT. This CDR3 has 14 residues. The CDR3 reads CASSEDRVNYGYTF. In DNA form, the CDR3 reads TGTGCCAGCAGCGAAGACAGGGTTAACTATGGCTACACCTTC.

The chain is built from TRBV5-4 and TRBJ1-1; tentative D call: TRBD1 (5 bases). CDR1 and CDR2 from the germline V gene are SGHNT and YYREEE (reference sequence). The length of the CDR3 is 16 residues. V lost 1 base and J 2 bases, leaving 15 bases between the germline ends. For the CDR3, the DNA is TGTGCCAGCAGCTTGCCTGGGGCCGCCTCTAACACTGAAGCTTTCTTT. Its translation: CASSLPGAASNTEAFF.

V usage is TRBV10-1 and J usage is TRBJ2-7, with a possible D match to TRBD2 (6 bases). The V gene lost 6 bases and the J gene lost 3 bases, with 15 bases spanning the gap. Per the germline V gene, CDR1 is WNHNN and CDR2 is SYGVQD (reference sequence). The CDR3 has 14 amino acids. CDR3 bases: TGCGCCAGCAGCTCCGGGACTCAGTACTACGAGCAGTACTTC. Translation: CASSSGTQYYEQYF.

This chain connects TRBV6-5 to TRBJ1-2; 7 bases map to TRBD1. The CDR3 is 15 residues long. With 6 bases clipped from V and 5 bases from J, the junction kept 12 bases outside the gene matches. Per the germline V gene, CDR1 is MNHEY and CDR2 is SVGAGI. In DNA form, the CDR3 reads TGTGCCAGCAGCTTTAGCCCACAGGGGAGGTATGGCTACACCTTC. It encodes CASSFSPQGRYGYTF.

The rearrangement uses TRBV11-3 and TRBJ2-1; tentatively, D is TRBD2 (6 bases). CDR3 size: 14 residues. Trimming left V 5 bases short and J 8 bases short, with 16 bases between. Germline CDR1 SGHNT, CDR2 YENEEA. The CDR3 DNA follows: TGTGCCAGCAGCCCCGATACCTCTAGCGATGAGCAGTTCTTC. This encodes CASSPDTSSDEQFF.

This chain connects TRBV5-4 to TRBJ2-3, with 8 bases matching TRBD2. The CDR3 length is 15 residues. The ends lost 1 base at V and 1 base at J; junction bases unmatched: 2. Germline V gene lookup returns CDR1 SGHNT and CDR2 YYREEE (reference sequence). Here the CDR3 reads CASSLTGLGTDTQYF. The CDR3 coding sequence is TGTGCCAGCAGCTTGACGGGACTAGGCACAGATACGCAGTATTTT.

The chain carries TRBV19 and TRBJ2-5, with 16 bases lining up with TRBD2. The CDR3 has 19 residues. V gave up 2 bases and J gave up 5 bases; unmatched junction bases: 11. Germline V gene lookup returns CDR1 LNHDA and CDR2 SQIVND (reference sequence). Written as DNA, the CDR3 is TGTGCCAGTAGTATAACTACCGGGACTAGCGGGAGGGCCAGCGAGACCCAGTACTTC. Protein product: CASSITTGTSGRASETQYF.

The chain links TRBV2 to TRBJ2-7; 9 nucleotides agree with TRBD2. Germline CDR1 SNHLY, CDR2 FYNNEI. The junction had 16 bases not matched to a gene; V was cut back by 5 bases and J by 5 bases. The CDR3 covers 17 residues. CDR3 sequence reads: CASSHPGLALLEDEQYF. The CDR3 DNA is TGTGCCAGCAGTCATCCGGGACTAGCTCTACTGGAGGACGAGCAGTACTTC.

V is TRBV19 and J is TRBJ1-5; D call uncertain. This CDR3 comprises 14 residues. The germline V gene has CDR1 LNHDA and CDR2 SQIVND (reference sequence). Between the trimmed V and J ends, which lost 5 bases and 2 bases, there was a span of 10 bases. Here the CDR3 DNA reads TGTGCCAGTAGTCCCAGGTTGGGCAATCAGCCCCAGCATTTT. Amino acid sequence: CASSPRLGNQPQHF. Drawing the rest from reference TRBV19 and TRBJ1-5, the complete variable domain is DGGITQSPKYLFRKEGQNVTLSCEQNLNHDAMYWYRQDPGQGLRLIYYSQIVNDFQKGDIAEGYSVSREKKESFPLTVTSAQKNPTAFYLCASSPRLGNQPQHFGDGTRLSIL.

The chain links TRBV9 to TRBJ1-2; D is unresolved. There are 15 residues in the CDR3. V lost 3 bases, J lost 3 bases, and 15 bases lay in between. The germline V gene encodes CDR1 SGDLS and CDR2 YYNGEE. CDR3: CASSAPPTWYYGYTF. CDR3 coding DNA: TGTGCCAGCAGCGCCCCCCCTACCTGGTACTATGGCTACACCTTC.

This chain uses TRBV13 with TRBJ2-7; 8 bases are a match to TRBD1. The CDR3 has 16 amino acids. Unmatched junction bases numbered 6, after V lost 0 bases and J lost 2 bases. From germline, CDR1 is PRHDT and CDR2 FYEKMQ (reference sequence). The CDR3: CASSLGIRGPAYEQYF. Here the CDR3 DNA reads TGTGCCAGCAGCTTAGGAATCAGGGGGCCGGCCTACGAGCAGTACTTC.